These 5 T cell receptor beta chains came from one sample sequenced in a study of regulatory and conventional T cells in RAG deficiency. Blood CD4+ CD25-high CD127-low regulatory T cells supplied the genomic DNA template. TCRdb's table, derived via immunoSEQ multiplex PCR, lists solely in-frame clones and lacks some. The repertoire holds roughly 7,800 clones, with 90% to 95% as singletons. These data are also associated with another study on regulatory T cells. Turning to that study: Primers: 52 TRBV forward and 13 TRBJ reverse.

Sequenced: CD127- CD25+ CD4+ Tregs sorted from blood. The source is a human donor in good health.

This chain connects TRBV9 to TRBJ2-1; 7 positions match TRBD2. The CDR3 runs 17 residues. Germline CDR1 and CDR2: SGDLS and YYNGEE. V was pared by 2 bases and J by 0 bases, with 8 bases of the junction left unmatched. The CDR3 reads CASSVGAGIVSYNEQFF. DNA of the CDR3: TGTGCCAGCAGCGTGGGAGCGGGAATCGTCTCCTACAATGAGCAGTTCTTC.

The CDR3 here is CATSRPGLKQETQYF. The CDR3 DNA reads TGTGCCACCAGCAGACCGGGACTCAAGCAAGAGACCCAGTACTTC. The rearrangement links TRBV15 to TRBJ2-5; tentatively, D is TRBD2 (6 bases). The V and J ends lost 2 bases and 2 bases respectively, with 12 bases between them. Germline CDR1 reads LNHNV; CDR2 reads YYDKDF (reference sequence). This CDR3 region has 15 residues.

CDR3 bases: TGCGCCAGCAGTGACGTTGGAAACACCATATATTTT. Translated, it gives CASSDVGNTIYF. The V and J genes are TRBV10-1 and TRBJ1-3; D is ambiguous. V was pared by 3 bases and J by 3 bases, with 3 bases between. CDR3 size: 12 residues. The germline CDR1 and CDR2 sequences are WNHNN and SYGVQD (reference sequence).

This sequence joins TRBV4-1 and TRBJ2-2, with D maybe TRBD2 (6 bases). This CDR3 comprises 16 residues. Trimming left V 0 bases short and J 3 bases short, with 11 bases between. In germline, CDR1 is MGHRA, CDR2 YSYEKL. CDR3 amino acids: CASSQDPGGHTGELFF. In nucleotides, the CDR3 is TGCGCCAGCAGCCAAGACCCCGGGGGTCACACCGGGGAGCTGTTTTTT.

In DNA form, the CDR3 reads TGTGCCAGCAGCTTATATTTCGGGGAGCTGTTTTTT. It translates to CASSLYFGELFF. V usage is TRBV7-2 and J usage is TRBJ2-2, with D unresolved. In germline, CDR1 is SGHTA, CDR2 FQGNSA. Deletions cut 2 bases from V and 7 bases from J, with 5 bases between. This CDR3 is 12 amino acids long. Based on the CDR3 plus reference TRBV7-2 and TRBJ2-2, the full variable domain is GAGVSQSPSNKVTEKGKDVELRCDPISGHTALYWYRQSLGQGLEFLIYFQGNSAPDKSGLPSDRFSAERTGGSVSTLTIQRTQQEDSAVYLCASSLYFGELFFGEGSRLTVL.